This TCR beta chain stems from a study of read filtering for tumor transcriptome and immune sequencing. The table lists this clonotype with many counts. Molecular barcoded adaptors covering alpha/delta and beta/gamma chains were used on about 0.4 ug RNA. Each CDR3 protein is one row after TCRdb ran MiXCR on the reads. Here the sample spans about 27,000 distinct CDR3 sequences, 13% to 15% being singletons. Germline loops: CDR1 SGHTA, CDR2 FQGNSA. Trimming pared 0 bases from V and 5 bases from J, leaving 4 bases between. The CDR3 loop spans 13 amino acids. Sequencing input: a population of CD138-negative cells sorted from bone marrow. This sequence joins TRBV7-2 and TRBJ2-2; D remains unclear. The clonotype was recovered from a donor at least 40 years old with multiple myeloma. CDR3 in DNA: TGTGCCAGCAGCTTAGCGCGTACCGGGGAGCTGTTTTTT. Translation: CASSLARTGELFF.